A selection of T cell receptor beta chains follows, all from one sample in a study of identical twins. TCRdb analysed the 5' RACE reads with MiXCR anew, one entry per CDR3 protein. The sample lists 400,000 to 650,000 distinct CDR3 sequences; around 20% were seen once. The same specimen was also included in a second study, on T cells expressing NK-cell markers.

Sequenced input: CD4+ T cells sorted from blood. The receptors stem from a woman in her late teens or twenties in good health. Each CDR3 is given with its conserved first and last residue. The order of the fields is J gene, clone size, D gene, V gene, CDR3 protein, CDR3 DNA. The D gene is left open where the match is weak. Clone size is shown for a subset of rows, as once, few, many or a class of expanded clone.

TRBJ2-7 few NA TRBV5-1 CASSFEPGRQTTEQYF TGCGCCAGCAGCTTTGAGCCTGGCAGGCAGACTACAGAGCAGTACTTC
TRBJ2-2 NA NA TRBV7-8 CASSPYLRNTGELFF TGTGCCAGCAGCCCCTACCTCCGGAACACCGGGGAGCTGTTTTTT
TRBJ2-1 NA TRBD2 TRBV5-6 CASSHLLAGGNNEQFF TGTGCCAGCAGTCACCTTCTAGCGGGGGGGAACAATGAGCAGTTCTTC
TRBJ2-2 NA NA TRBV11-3 CASSPDSWESGELFF TGTGCCAGCAGTCCGGACAGTTGGGAGAGCGGGGAGCTGTTTTTT
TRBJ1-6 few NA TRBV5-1 CASSPTGTQRSPLHF TGCGCCAGCAGTCCAACCGGGACCCAGCGGTCACCCCTCCACTTT
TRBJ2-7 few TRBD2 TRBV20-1 CSATAPQREYEQYF TGCAGTGCGACCGCTCCCCAGCGGGAGTACGAGCAGTACTTC
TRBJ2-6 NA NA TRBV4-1 CASSQVKTGANVLTF TGCGCCAGCAGCCAAGTAAAAACTGGGGCCAACGTCCTGACTTTC
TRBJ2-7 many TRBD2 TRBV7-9 CASSLALAGSSEQYF TGTGCCAGCAGCTTAGCCCTAGCGGGGAGTTCCGAGCAGTACTTC
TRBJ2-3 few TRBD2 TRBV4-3 CASSQGNRGLAGLTDTQYF TGCGCCAGCAGCCAGGGGAATCGGGGACTAGCGGGCTTAACAGATACGCAGTATTTT
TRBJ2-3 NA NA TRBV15 CATSRRSGSGTDTQYF TGTGCCACCAGCAGGCGATCGGGGTCCGGTACGGATACGCAGTATTTT
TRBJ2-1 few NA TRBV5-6 CASSRTWGNEQFF TGTGCCAGCAGCCGGACATGGGGGAATGAGCAGTTCTTC
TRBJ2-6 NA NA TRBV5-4 CASSSQARLSANVLTF TGTGCCAGCAGCTCACAAGCAAGGCTTTCCGCCAACGTCCTGACTTTC
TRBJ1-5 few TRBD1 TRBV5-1 CASSPGTGSYQPQHF TGCGCCAGCAGCCCAGGGACAGGATCATATCAGCCCCAGCATTTT
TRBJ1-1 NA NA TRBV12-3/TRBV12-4 CASRGGQGLAMNTEAFF TGTGCCAGCAGGGGTGGGCAGGGACTTGCGATGAACACTGAAGCTTTCTTT
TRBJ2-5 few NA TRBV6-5 CASSSLRGTQYF TGTGCCAGCAGTTCTCTACGCGGGACCCAGTACTTC
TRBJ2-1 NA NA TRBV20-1 CSARALTTGSNEQFF TGCAGTGCTAGGGCCCTTACCACAGGGAGCAATGAGCAGTTCTTC
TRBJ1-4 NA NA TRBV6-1 CASTHGFATNEKLFF TGTGCCAGCACCCACGGGTTCGCAACTAATGAAAAACTGTTTTTT
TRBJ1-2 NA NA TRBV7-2 CASSFTRKYGYTF TGTGCCAGCAGCTTCACCAGAAAGTATGGCTACACCTTC
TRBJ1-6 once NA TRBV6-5 CASSLEGSYNSPLHF TGTGCCAGCAGTTTAGAGGGCTCCTATAATTCACCCCTCCACTTT
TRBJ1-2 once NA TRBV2 CASSEDVGVGTYGYTF TGTGCCAGCAGTGAAGATGTCGGCGTCGGAACGTATGGCTACACCTTC
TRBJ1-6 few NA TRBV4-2 CASSQAKSPLHF TGTGCCAGCAGCCAAGCCAAATCACCCCTCCACTTT
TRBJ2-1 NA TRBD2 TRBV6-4 CASSAEWVSGSSYNEQFF TGTGCCAGCAGTGCTGAGTGGGTTAGCGGGAGCTCCTACAATGAGCAGTTCTTC
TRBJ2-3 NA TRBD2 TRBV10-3 CAISEYGTSGTDTQYF TGTGCCATCAGTGAGTACGGGACTAGCGGCACAGATACGCAGTATTTT
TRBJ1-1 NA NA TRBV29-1 CTVAGAATEAFF TGCACTGTAGCGGGGGCAGCCACTGAAGCTTTCTTT
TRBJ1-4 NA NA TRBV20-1 CSAPGGPEKLFF TGCAGTGCCCCTGGGGGGCCTGAAAAACTGTTTTTT
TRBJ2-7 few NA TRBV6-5 CASSYAEAVSYEQYF TGTGCCAGCAGTTACGCCGAAGCGGTCTCCTACGAGCAGTACTTC
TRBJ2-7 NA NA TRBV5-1 CASSLVPGPEQYF TGCGCCAGCAGCTTGGTTCCGGGACCCGAGCAGTACTTC
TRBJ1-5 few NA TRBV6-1 CASSDNQPQHF TGTGCCAGCAGTGATAATCAGCCCCAGCATTTT
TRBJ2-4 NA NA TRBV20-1 CSATATSGKNIQYF TGCAGTGCTACTGCGACATCCGGGAAAAACATTCAGTACTTC
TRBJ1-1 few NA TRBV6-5 CASSYKGEAFF TGTGCCAGCAGTTACAAAGGGGAAGCTTTCTTT
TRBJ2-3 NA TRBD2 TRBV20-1 CSVPTSGSTDTQYF TGCAGTGTCCCGACTAGCGGTAGCACAGATACGCAGTATTTT
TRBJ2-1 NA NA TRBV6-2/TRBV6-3 CASYNPLGRYEQFF TGTGCCAGTTATAACCCCCTTGGACGTTATGAGCAGTTCTTC
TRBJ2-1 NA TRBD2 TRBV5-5 CASSLKGWEGNEQFF TGTGCCAGCAGCTTGAAAGGGTGGGAGGGGAATGAGCAGTTCTTC
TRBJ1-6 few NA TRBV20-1 CSASPLQTANSPLHF TGCAGTGCTAGCCCTTTACAGACAGCTAATTCACCCCTCCACTTT
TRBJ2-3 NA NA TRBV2 CASRVYRVTDTQYF TGTGCCAGCAGGGTCTACAGGGTTACAGATACGCAGTATTTT
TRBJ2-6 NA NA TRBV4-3 CASSQGLSSGANVLTF TGCGCCAGCAGCCAAGGGCTGTCCTCTGGGGCCAACGTCCTGACTTTC
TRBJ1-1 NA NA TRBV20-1 CSARGWAAEAFF TGCAGTGCTAGGGGGTGGGCCGCTGAAGCTTTCTTT
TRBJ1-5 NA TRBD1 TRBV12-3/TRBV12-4 CASSSDRVDSNQPQHF TGTGCCAGCAGTTCGGACAGGGTCGATAGCAATCAGCCCCAGCATTTT
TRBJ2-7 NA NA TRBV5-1 CASSFQHGEQYF TGCGCCAGCAGCTTCCAACACGGCGAGCAGTACTTC
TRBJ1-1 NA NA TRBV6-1 CASSEVTTTEAFF TGTGCCAGCAGTGAAGTAACGACTACTGAAGCTTTCTTT